The 21 T cell receptor beta chains presented below share a single source sample, sequenced in a study of blood T cell repertoires in COVID-19. Sequencing used immunoSEQ multiplex PCR; TCRdb keeps in-frame clones, though not all of them. The sample contains about 260,000 clones, around four fifths of which appear only once. What was sequenced was peripheral blood. These TCRs come from a man aged 55-75 years who had recovered from COVID-19.

The chain combines TRBV19 with TRBJ2-7, with TRBD2 as a possible D gene (5 bases). The V gene lost 5 bases and the J gene lost 4 bases, with 18 bases spanning the gap. This CDR3 has 15 residues. CDR1 LNHDA and CDR2 SQIVND come from the germline V gene (reference sequence). CDR3 coding DNA: TGTGCCAGTAGTGCCCCGGCCAAGGCGGGTTACGAGCAGTACTTC. Its protein product is CASSAPAKAGYEQYF.

The chain's CDR3 is CASSDTDRPYEQYF. CDR3 in DNA: TGTGCCAGTAGTGACACGGACAGGCCCTACGAGCAGTACTTC. The chain joins TRBV19 to TRBJ2-7; 7 bases map to TRBD1. CDR3 length: 14 residues. Germline V gives CDR1 LNHDA, CDR2 SQIVND (reference sequence). Trimming cost V 5 bases and J 2 bases; bases outside gene matches: 6. Together with reference TRBV19 and TRBJ2-7, the CDR3 gives the full variable domain: DGGITQSPKYLFRKEGQNVTLSCEQNLNHDAMYWYRQDPGQGLRLIYYSQIVNDFQKGDIAEGYSVSREKKESFPLTVTSAQKNPTAFYLCASSDTDRPYEQYFGPGTRLTVT.

The chain employs TRBV6-2 or TRBV6-3 and TRBJ2-7, with TRBD1 as a possible D gene (5 bases). Trimming removed 0 bases at V and 4 bases at J, with 22 bases between. Germline V CDR1 and CDR2: MNHEY, SVGEGT. The CDR3 is made up of 18 amino acids. CDR3 sequence (DNA): TGTGCCAGCAGTTACTCAAGACAGTTAATGGGTATGGTGTACGAGCAGTACTTC. It encodes CASSYSRQLMGMVYEQYF.

The CDR3 reads CASSQLAGANEQFF. The DNA for the CDR3 is TGTGCCAGCAGCCAACTAGCGGGAGCCAATGAGCAGTTCTTC. J is TRBJ2-1 and V is TRBV3-1 (or the pseudogene TRBV3-2), with TRBD2 matching over 10 bases. V lost 2 bases, J lost 6 bases, and 1 base stayed unmatched. Per the germline V gene, CDR1 is LGHDT and CDR2 is YNNKEL (reference sequence). This CDR3 comprises 14 residues.

V gene TRBV28 combines with J gene TRBJ1-1; 7 bases fit TRBD1. The CDR3 spans 14 residues. Germline loops: CDR1 MDHEN, CDR2 SYDVKM. The V and J ends lost 2 bases and 5 bases, in that order; junction bases with no gene match: 5. The DNA for the CDR3 is TGTGCCAGCAGTTTACACAGGGGTAAAACTGAAGCTTTCTTT. Translation gives CASSLHRGKTEAFF. Variable domain in full (rest from reference TRBV28 and TRBJ1-1): DVKVTQSSRYLVKRTGEKVFLECVQDMDHENMFWYRQDPGLGLRLIYFSYDVKMKEKGDIPEGYSVSREKKERFSLILESASTNQTSMYLCASSLHRGKTEAFFGQGTRLTVV.

The chain employs TRBV7-2 and TRBJ2-3; D call uncertain. The germline V gene encodes CDR1 SGHTA and CDR2 FQGNSA. Trimming shortened V by 8 bases and J by 6 bases, and 12 bases separated the two germline ends. The CDR3 runs 12 residues. Written as DNA, the CDR3 is TGTGCCAGCCCCTCTAGGTCTGATACGCAGTATTTT. It translates to CASPSRSDTQYF.

The CDR3 DNA reads as TGCGCCAGCAGCTTGGCGAGAGGGGGCCTAAGGTCCTACGAGCAGTACTTC. Translated, it gives CASSLARGGLRSYEQYF. This sequence joins TRBV5-1 and TRBJ2-7; 7 nucleotides line up with TRBD1. The CDR3 runs 17 residues. CDR1 is SGHRS, CDR2 YFSETQ, per germline. After removal of 0 bases from V and 1 base from J, the junction contained 10 bases not matched to a gene. Full variable domain (missing parts from reference TRBV5-1 and TRBJ2-7): KAGVTQTPRYLIKTRGQQVTLSCSPISGHRSVSWYQQTPGQGLQFLFEYFSETQRNKGNFPGRFSGRQFSNSRSEMNVSTLELGDSALYLCASSLARGGLRSYEQYFGPGTRLTVT.

The chain links TRBV19 to TRBJ1-5, with D perhaps TRBD1 (5 bases). Trimming cost V 3 bases and J 4 bases, with 10 bases left between them. Germline V lookup: CDR1 LNHDA, CDR2 SQIVND (reference sequence). This CDR3 is 14 amino acids long. This CDR3 is CASSMSGGNQPQHF. The CDR3 coding sequence is TGTGCCAGTAGTATGTCCGGGGGTAATCAGCCCCAGCATTTT.

The chain is built from TRBV4-2 and TRBJ1-5; D possibly corresponds to TRBD1 (6 bases). This CDR3 has 13 amino acids. Trimming shortened V by 5 bases and J by 3 bases, and 8 bases separated the two germline ends. From germline, CDR1 is LGHNA and CDR2 YNFKEQ. CDR3 in DNA: TGTGCCAGCAGCTGGGACAACAATCAGCCCCAGCATTTT. The encoded protein is CASSWDNNQPQHF.

The chain recombines TRBV11-2 with TRBJ2-2, with D possibly TRBD1 on 5 matching bases. The germline CDR1 and CDR2 sequences are SGHAT and FQNNGV. Deletions cut 4 bases from V and 4 bases from J, with 13 bases between. This CDR3 region has 15 residues. Here the CDR3 DNA reads TGTGCCAGCAGCTCTCAAGGGGTGCCCACCGGGGAGCTGTTTTTT. Its translation: CASSSQGVPTGELFF.

The CDR3 here is CASRGVGGTGELFF. The CDR3 DNA reads as TGTGCCAGCAGGGGTGTGGGGGGCACCGGGGAGCTGTTTTTT. The chain links TRBV2 to TRBJ2-2, with D perhaps matching TRBD2 (6 bases). Trimming left V 6 bases short and J 4 bases short, with 12 bases between. Germline V gives CDR1 SNHLY, CDR2 FYNNEI. The CDR3 totals 14 residues.

The J gene is TRBJ1-1, the V gene TRBV18, with a possible D match to TRBD1 (6 bases). V was cut by 5 bases and J by 2 bases, with 12 bases left in between. The CDR3 extends over 14 amino acids. Germline loops: CDR1 KGHSH, CDR2 LQKENI. This CDR3 is CASSTDRRNTEAFF. CDR3 bases: TGTGCCAGCTCAACAGACAGGAGAAACACTGAAGCTTTCTTT.

The rearrangement joins TRBV13 to TRBJ1-2; TRBD1 matches 9 bases. The trim removed 5 bases at V and 4 bases at J, leaving 8 bases unmatched. The germline gives CDR1 PRHDT, CDR2 FYEKMQ (reference sequence). The CDR3 has 15 amino acids. DNA for the CDR3: TGTGCCAGCAGCGTTGGACAGGGGAATCGCTATGGCTACACCTTC. Its protein product is CASSVGQGNRYGYTF.

In DNA, the CDR3 is TGTGCCTGGAGGGGGACAGGGGGCAATCAGCCCCAGCATTTT. Amino acids: CAWRGTGGNQPQHF. The chain is built from TRBV30 and TRBJ1-5, with 10 positions matching TRBD1. The CDR3 is made up of 14 amino acids. Germline lookup yields CDR1 GTSNPN and CDR2 SVGIG (reference sequence). The J segment lost 2 bases and the V segment lost 3 bases, leaving 1 base of the junction unmatched.

The rearrangement uses TRBV28 and TRBJ2-5, with TRBD2 as a possible D gene (5 bases). This CDR3 has 12 amino acids. Germline V gene data show CDR1 as MDHEN and CDR2 as SYDVKM. The germline V and J ends were trimmed by 5 bases and 5 bases, with 9 bases remaining between them. The CDR3 DNA reads as TGTGCCAGCAGTCGAGGGTGGGAGACCCAGTACTTC. Amino acid sequence: CASSRGWETQYF. The variable domain in full, completed from reference TRBV28 and TRBJ2-5, reads DVKVTQSSRYLVKRTGEKVFLECVQDMDHENMFWYRQDPGLGLRLIYFSYDVKMKEKGDIPEGYSVSREKKERFSLILESASTNQTSMYLCASSRGWETQYFGPGTRLLVL.

The gene calls are TRBV12-3 or TRBV12-4 and TRBJ2-1; the D gene is possibly TRBD2 (5 bases). V was trimmed by 2 bases and J by 4 bases, leaving 6 bases between them. CDR3 size: 13 residues. The CDR3 here is CASSLSGYNEQFF. The CDR3 DNA reads as TGTGCCAGCAGTTTAAGCGGATACAATGAGCAGTTCTTC.

The chain recombines TRBV6-5 with TRBJ2-2; maybe TRBD1 (6 bases). The CDR3 totals 15 residues. From germline, CDR1 is MNHEY and CDR2 SVGAGI. Deletions cut 6 bases from V and 4 bases from J, with 15 bases between. The CDR3 DNA follows: TGTGCCAGCAGATATGGACAGTCTTTCACCGGGGAGCTGTTTTTT. Its protein product is CASRYGQSFTGELFF.

The J gene is TRBJ2-7, the V gene TRBV30, with D possibly matching TRBD2 (7 bases). Trimming pared 5 bases from V and 5 bases from J, leaving 13 bases between. The CDR3 totals 12 residues. CDR1 and CDR2 (germline): GTSNPN, SVGIG (reference sequence). The CDR3: CAWGGAPHEQYF. The CDR3 region has the DNA TGTGCCTGGGGGGGGGCACCGCACGAGCAGTACTTC.

Only a few counts were recorded for this clone. The genes are TRBV4-1 and TRBJ1-5; D is undetermined. Trimming left V 0 bases short and J 1 base short, with 7 bases between. The CDR3 sequence is 15 residues long. Germline V gene data show CDR1 as MGHRA and CDR2 as YSYEKL. Here the CDR3 reads CASSQDSGSNQPQHF. CDR3 coding DNA: TGCGCCAGCAGCCAAGATTCAGGAAGCAATCAGCCCCAGCATTTT.

V is TRBV5-4 and J is TRBJ2-7; 7 nucleotides line up with TRBD2. The CDR3 is 15 amino acids. Germline CDR1 is SGHNT and CDR2 is YYREEE (reference sequence). The trim removed 0 bases at V and 6 bases at J, leaving 9 bases unmatched. CDR3 coding DNA: TGTGCCAGCAGCTTGGACCAGCGGGGAGGCCTCGAGCAGTACTTC. This encodes CASSLDQRGGLEQYF.

The V gene is TRBV5-1, the J gene TRBJ1-6, with D possibly TRBD1 on 5 matching bases. CDR1 SGHRS and CDR2 YFSETQ come from the germline V gene. V lost 0 bases, J lost 8 bases, and 12 bases lay in between. This CDR3 is built from 15 residues. CDR3 coding DNA: TGCGCCAGCAGCTTGGTTCAGGGCTCGGATTCACCCCTCCACTTT. It is translated as CASSLVQGSDSPLHF.